These 8 T cell receptor beta chains were all obtained from the same sample, sequenced in a study of cytomegalovirus exposure and HLA in healthy donors. Sequencing used immunoSEQ multiplex PCR; TCRdb keeps in-frame clones, though not all of them. The sample lists roughly 190,000 clones; roughly nine tenths were seen once. Sequenced sample: PBMCs. These receptors were taken from a man under 40 in good health and CMV-seropositive.

The chain couples TRBV27 to TRBJ2-1; weak D call: TRBD2 (5 bases). V was pared by 8 bases and J by 0 bases, with 11 bases between. This CDR3 has 14 amino acids. The germline V gene encodes CDR1 MNHEY and CDR2 SMNVEV (reference sequence). The CDR3 is CASALAISYNEQFF. CDR3 DNA: TGTGCCAGCGCCTTAGCGATCTCCTACAATGAGCAGTTCTTC.

The chain has TRBV27 and TRBJ1-1; D remains ambiguous. CDR3 length: 14 residues. The germline V and J ends were trimmed by 1 base and 1 base, with 7 bases remaining between them. CDR1 is MNHEY and CDR2 is SMNVEV in the germline V gene (reference sequence). The CDR3 loop is CASSLLWGNTEAFF. The CDR3 DNA reads as TGTGCCAGCAGTTTATTATGGGGGAACACTGAAGCTTTCTTT.

The chain carries TRBV2 and TRBJ1-5; D remains unclear. CDR3 size: 19 residues. V lost 0 bases and J lost 0, with 18 bases in between. The V gene's germline CDR1 is SNHLY and CDR2 FYNNEI. The CDR3, as DNA: TGTGCCAGCAGTGAAGCGCTTGGACGGGCACGATATAGCAATCAGCCCCAGCATTTT. It yields the protein CASSEALGRARYSNQPQHF.

The chain recombines TRBV2 with TRBJ2-1; no reliable D call. CDR1 and CDR2 from the germline V gene are SNHLY and FYNNEI. The V end lost 7 bases, the J end lost 4 bases, and 11 bases lay between the germline ends. This CDR3 contains 13 residues. CDR3 amino acids: CASTAGSYNEQFF. The CDR3 DNA sequence: TGTGCCAGCACCGCCGGGTCTTACAATGAGCAGTTCTTC.

The rearrangement uses TRBV10-3 and TRBJ2-7; a weak D match, TRBD1 (6 bases). Germline-derived CDR1 and CDR2 are ENHRY and SYGVKD. Trimming removed 3 bases at V and 4 bases at J, with 10 bases between. This CDR3 has 13 residues. DNA of the CDR3: TGTGCCATCAGTGATACAGGGTGGTACGAGCAGTACTTC. This gives the protein CAISDTGWYEQYF.

J is TRBJ2-5 and V is TRBV6-1, with no clear D. Germline values: CDR1 MNHNS, CDR2 SASEGT. Trimming removed 2 bases at V and 2 bases at J, with 18 bases between. The CDR3 sequence is 17 residues long. The CDR3, as DNA: TGTGCCAGCAGTGAAACGGCGTTCTCTCGTGGGCAAGAGACCCAGTACTTC. Its translation is CASSETAFSRGQETQYF.

The chain links TRBV6-5 to TRBJ2-1; D not resolved. CDR1 is MNHEY and CDR2 is SVGAGI in the germline V gene. V was shortened by 8 bases and J by 3 bases, with 8 bases between the two germline ends. The CDR3 sequence is 12 residues long. The CDR3 region is CASRANYNEQFF. CDR3 DNA sequence: TGTGCCAGCCGGGCTAACTACAATGAGCAGTTCTTC.

V and J are TRBV4-1 and TRBJ2-5; D is ambiguous. Trimming stripped 1 base from V and 7 bases from J, with 13 bases between. The length of the CDR3 is 14 residues. Germline values: CDR1 MGHRA, CDR2 YSYEKL. In DNA form, the CDR3 reads TGCGCCAGCAGCCAAGGGCAAGGTACGGGGACCCAGTACTTC. Protein sequence: CASSQGQGTGTQYF.